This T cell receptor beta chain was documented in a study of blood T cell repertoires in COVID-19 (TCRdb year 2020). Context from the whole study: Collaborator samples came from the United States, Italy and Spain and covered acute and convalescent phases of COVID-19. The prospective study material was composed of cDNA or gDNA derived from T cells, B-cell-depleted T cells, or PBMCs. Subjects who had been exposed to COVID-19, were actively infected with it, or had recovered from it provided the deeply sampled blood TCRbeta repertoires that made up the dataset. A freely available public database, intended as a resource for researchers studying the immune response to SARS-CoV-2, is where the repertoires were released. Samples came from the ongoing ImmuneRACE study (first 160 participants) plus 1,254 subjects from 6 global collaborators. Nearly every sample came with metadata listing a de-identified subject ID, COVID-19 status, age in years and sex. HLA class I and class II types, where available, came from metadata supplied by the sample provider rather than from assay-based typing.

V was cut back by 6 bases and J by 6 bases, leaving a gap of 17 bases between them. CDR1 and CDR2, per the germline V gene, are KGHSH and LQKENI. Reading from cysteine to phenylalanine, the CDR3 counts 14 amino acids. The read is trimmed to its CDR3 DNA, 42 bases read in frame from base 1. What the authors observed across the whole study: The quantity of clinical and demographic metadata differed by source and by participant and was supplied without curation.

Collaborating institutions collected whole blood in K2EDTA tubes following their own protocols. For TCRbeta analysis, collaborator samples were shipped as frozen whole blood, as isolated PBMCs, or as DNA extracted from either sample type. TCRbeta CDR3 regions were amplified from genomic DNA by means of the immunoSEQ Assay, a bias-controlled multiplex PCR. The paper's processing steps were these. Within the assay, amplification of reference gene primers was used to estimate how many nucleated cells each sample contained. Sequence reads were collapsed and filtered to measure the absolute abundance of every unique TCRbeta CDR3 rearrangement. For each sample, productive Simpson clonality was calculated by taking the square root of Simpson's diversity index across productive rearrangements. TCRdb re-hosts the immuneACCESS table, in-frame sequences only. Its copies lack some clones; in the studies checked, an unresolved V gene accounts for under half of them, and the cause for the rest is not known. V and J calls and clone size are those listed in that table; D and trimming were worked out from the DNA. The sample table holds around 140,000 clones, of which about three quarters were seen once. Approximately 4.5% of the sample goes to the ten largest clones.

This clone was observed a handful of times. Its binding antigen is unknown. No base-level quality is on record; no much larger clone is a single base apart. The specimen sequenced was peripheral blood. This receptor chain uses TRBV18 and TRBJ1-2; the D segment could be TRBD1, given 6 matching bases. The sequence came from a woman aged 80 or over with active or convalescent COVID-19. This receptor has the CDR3 CASSRGQLADGYTF. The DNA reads TGTGCCAGCTCGCGAGGACAGTTAGCAGATGGCTACACCTTC.